This T cell receptor beta chain was sequenced for a study of blood T cell repertoires in COVID-19. Study-level background: The United States, Italy and Spain provided the acute and convalescent COVID-19 samples.

The repertoire was sequenced with immunoSEQ multiplex PCR; TCRdb's copy has only in-frame clones and lacks some. The sample includes under 200,000 clones, 84% of them seen just once. Trimming left V 0 bases short and J 1 base short, with 7 bases between. The CDR3 runs 15 residues. Germline-derived CDR1 and CDR2 are SGHRS and YFSETQ. The receptor was isolated from a woman in her thirties who had been exposed to COVID-19. Sequenced material: PBMCs or T cells enriched from blood (not recorded which). V gene TRBV5-1 combines with J gene TRBJ2-2; possibly TRBD1 for D (5 bases). For the CDR3, the DNA is TGCGCCAGCAGCTTGGGACAGAAGAACACCGGGGAGCTGTTTTTT. Translated, it gives CASSLGQKNTGELFF. Supplemented by reference TRBV5-1 and TRBJ2-2, the full variable domain reads KAGVTQTPRYLIKTRGQQVTLSCSPISGHRSVSWYQQTPGQGLQFLFEYFSETQRNKGNFPGRFSGRQFSNSRSEMNVSTLELGDSALYLCASSLGQKNTGELFFGEGSRLTVL.